These T cell receptor beta chains were read from a single sample in a study of patients and donors after allogeneic stem cell transplantation. TCRdb re-derived calls from the RT-PCR reads in MiXCR, one entry per CDR3 protein. The sample yields around 160,000 distinct CDR3 sequences, 30% seen once. What was sequenced was blood, either unsorted or a sorted T cell fraction (not recorded which). These TCRs come from a human donor who was either an allogeneic HSCT recipient or a stem cell or donor lymphocyte infusion donor (not recorded which). It is not recorded whose cells these are; they may come from a transplant donor. Both conserved end residues are part of each CDR3. Fields, in order: clone size, J gene, V gene, D gene, CDR3 DNA, CDR3 protein. D genes are given only for firm matches. Only part of the rows carry a size: once, few, many, or a class if the clone is expanded.

clone_size: .; j_call: TRBJ1-2; v_call: TRBV7-2; d_call: .; cdr3_nt: TGTGCCAGCAGCTTAGAAAGCGGACGGCGAGGCTACACCTTC; cdr3_aa: CASSLESGRRGYTF
clone_size: .; j_call: TRBJ2-3; v_call: TRBV11-2; d_call: TRBD1; cdr3_nt: TGTGCCAGCAGCAGCTGGGACAGAAGGGGCACAGATACGCAGTATTTT; cdr3_aa: CASSSWDRRGTDTQYF
clone_size: .; j_call: TRBJ2-1; v_call: TRBV5-1; d_call: TRBD2; cdr3_nt: TGCGCCAGCAGCTTTGTATCTAGCGGGGCCTACAATGAGCAGTTCTTC; cdr3_aa: CASSFVSSGAYNEQFF
clone_size: .; j_call: TRBJ1-1; v_call: TRBV5-1; d_call: .; cdr3_nt: TGCGCCAGCAGCTTGCAGGGGCGTGAAGCTTTCTTT; cdr3_aa: CASSLQGREAFF
clone_size: few; j_call: TRBJ1-2; v_call: TRBV6-5; d_call: .; cdr3_nt: TGTGCCAGCCGGCGGGGGGCTAACTATGGCTACACCTTC; cdr3_aa: CASRRGANYGYTF
clone_size: .; j_call: TRBJ2-7; v_call: TRBV12-3/TRBV12-4; d_call: .; cdr3_nt: TGTGCCAGCGGGATGTACGGGGGCTCCTACGAGCAGTACTTC; cdr3_aa: CASGMYGGSYEQYF
clone_size: few; j_call: TRBJ1-1; v_call: TRBV9; d_call: TRBD1; cdr3_nt: TGTGCCAGCAGCGTGCGACAGGGCGGCGGTGGAGCTTTCTTT; cdr3_aa: CASSVRQGGGGAFF
clone_size: few; j_call: TRBJ2-7; v_call: TRBV15; d_call: .; cdr3_nt: TGTGCCACCAGCAGAGTCGGGGGATCGTACGAGCAGTACTTC; cdr3_aa: CATSRVGGSYEQYF
clone_size: .; j_call: TRBJ1-3; v_call: TRBV6-5; d_call: TRBD1; cdr3_nt: TGTGCCAGCAGTCGAGACAGGGGGGTAAACACCATATATTTT; cdr3_aa: CASSRDRGVNTIYF
clone_size: .; j_call: TRBJ2-1; v_call: TRBV11-2; d_call: .; cdr3_nt: TGTGCCAGCAGCTTAGGGGCGGACTCCTACAATGAGCAGTTCTTC; cdr3_aa: CASSLGADSYNEQFF
clone_size: few; j_call: TRBJ2-2; v_call: TRBV7-6; d_call: TRBD2; cdr3_nt: TGTGCCAGCAGCTTAGCGTGGCTAGCGGGCGGCACCGGGGAGCTGTTTTTT; cdr3_aa: CASSLAWLAGGTGELFF
clone_size: .; j_call: TRBJ2-1; v_call: TRBV4-3; d_call: .; cdr3_nt: TGCGCCATCTTTGACGAAGACGATGAGCAGTTCTTC; cdr3_aa: CAIFDEDDEQFF
clone_size: few; j_call: TRBJ1-3; v_call: TRBV9; d_call: .; cdr3_nt: TGTGCCAGCAGCGCCCGATCTGGAAACACCATATATTTT; cdr3_aa: CASSARSGNTIYF
clone_size: .; j_call: TRBJ2-1; v_call: TRBV7-2; d_call: TRBD2; cdr3_nt: TGTGCCAGCAGCTCGCGGGAGAAATCCTACAATGAGCAGTTCTTC; cdr3_aa: CASSSREKSYNEQFF
clone_size: few; j_call: TRBJ2-3; v_call: TRBV20-1; d_call: .; cdr3_nt: TGCAGTGCTCCCTCCCTAACAGATACGCAGTATTTT; cdr3_aa: CSAPSLTDTQYF
clone_size: few; j_call: TRBJ2-7; v_call: TRBV3-1; d_call: TRBD2; cdr3_nt: TGTGCCAGCAGCCAACTCGTAGCGGGAGAGCGGGTCAGCTCCTACGAGCAGTACTTC; cdr3_aa: CASSQLVAGERVSSYEQYF
clone_size: .; j_call: TRBJ1-5; v_call: TRBV7-2; d_call: .; cdr3_nt: TGTGCCAGCAGCTTATGGGGGAGTAGCAATCAGCCCCAGCATTTT; cdr3_aa: CASSLWGSSNQPQHF
clone_size: many; j_call: TRBJ1-5; v_call: TRBV29-1; d_call: .; cdr3_nt: TGCAGCGTCGCTGCGGGAAACGGCCAGCCCCAGCATTTT; cdr3_aa: CSVAAGNGQPQHF
clone_size: .; j_call: TRBJ2-3; v_call: TRBV7-9; d_call: .; cdr3_nt: TGTACCAGCAGCTTAGTTGGGGTTCCAGATACGCAGTATTTT; cdr3_aa: CTSSLVGVPDTQYF
clone_size: .; j_call: TRBJ2-5; v_call: TRBV6-2/TRBV6-3; d_call: TRBD2; cdr3_nt: TGTGCCAGCAGTTACCCCCTCGGCGCTAGCGGGAGCAAGGAGACCCAGTACTTC; cdr3_aa: CASSYPLGASGSKETQYF
clone_size: many; j_call: TRBJ1-4; v_call: TRBV12-3/TRBV12-4; d_call: TRBD1; cdr3_nt: TGTGCCAGCAGTACCAGGACAGGGGCGGGAGAAAAACTGTTTTTT; cdr3_aa: CASSTRTGAGEKLFF
clone_size: .; j_call: TRBJ2-3; v_call: TRBV7-9; d_call: .; cdr3_nt: TGTGCCAGCAGCTTACCGGGAATCAGCACAGATACGCAGTATTTT; cdr3_aa: CASSLPGISTDTQYF
clone_size: .; j_call: TRBJ2-5; v_call: TRBV7-8; d_call: TRBD2; cdr3_nt: TGTGCCAGCAGCTCTAGACTAGCGGGCTCCAGGGAGACCCAGTACTTC; cdr3_aa: CASSSRLAGSRETQYF
clone_size: .; j_call: TRBJ2-2; v_call: TRBV4-1; d_call: .; cdr3_nt: TGCGACAGCAGCCGAGGTCCCGGGGTCGCCGGGGAGCTGTTTTTT; cdr3_aa: CDSSRGPGVAGELFF
clone_size: .; j_call: TRBJ1-5; v_call: TRBV29-1; d_call: TRBD1; cdr3_nt: TGCAGCGTTGCATCCGGGACAGGTCATCAGCCCCAGCATTTT; cdr3_aa: CSVASGTGHQPQHF
clone_size: few; j_call: TRBJ2-1; v_call: TRBV12-3/TRBV12-4; d_call: .; cdr3_nt: TGTGCCAGCACCCATTGGGGGCTGACACACAATGAGCAGTTCTTC; cdr3_aa: CASTHWGLTHNEQFF
clone_size: .; j_call: TRBJ1-1; v_call: TRBV10-3; d_call: TRBD1; cdr3_nt: TGTGCCATCGGCGGACAGGGAAGCCCTGAAGCTTTCTTT; cdr3_aa: CAIGGQGSPEAFF